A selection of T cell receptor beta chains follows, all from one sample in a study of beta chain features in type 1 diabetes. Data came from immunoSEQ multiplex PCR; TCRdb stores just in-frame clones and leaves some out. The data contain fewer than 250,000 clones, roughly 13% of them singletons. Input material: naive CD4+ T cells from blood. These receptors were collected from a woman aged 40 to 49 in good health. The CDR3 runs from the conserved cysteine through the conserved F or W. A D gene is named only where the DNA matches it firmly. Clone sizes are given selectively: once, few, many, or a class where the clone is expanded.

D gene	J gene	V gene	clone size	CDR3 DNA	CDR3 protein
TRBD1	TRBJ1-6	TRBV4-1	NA	TGCGCCAGCAGCCAAGATCCTAACAGGGGGCAGAATTCACCCCTCCACTTT	CASSQDPNRGQNSPLHF
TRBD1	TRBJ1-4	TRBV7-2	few	TGTGCCAGCAGCGACAGGGCCGCTGAAAAACTGTTTTTT	CASSDRAAEKLFF
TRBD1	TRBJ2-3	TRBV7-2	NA	TGTGCCAGCAGCTTGGACAGGACAGATACGCAGTATTTT	CASSLDRTDTQYF
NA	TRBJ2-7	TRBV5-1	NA	TGCGCCAGCAGCTTAGACTACTACGAGCAGTACTTC	CASSLDYYEQYF
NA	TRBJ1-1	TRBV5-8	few	TGTGCCAGCAGCTTGGGGTCAACCGGGGACACTGAAGCTTTCTTT	CASSLGSTGDTEAFF
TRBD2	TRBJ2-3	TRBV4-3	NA	TGCGCCAGCAGCCAAGCTGGACTAGCTGCAGATACGCAGTATTTT	CASSQAGLAADTQYF
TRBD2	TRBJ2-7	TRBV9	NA	TGTGCCAGCAGCGTAGGCGGACTAGCGGGGGACGAGCAGTACTTC	CASSVGGLAGDEQYF
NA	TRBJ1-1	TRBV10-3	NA	TGTGCCATCAGTGACCGGGATACTGAAGCTTTCTTT	CAISDRDTEAFF
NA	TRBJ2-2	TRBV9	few	TGTGCCAGCAGCGTTGGCCCCCAGACCGGGGAGCTGTTTTTT	CASSVGPQTGELFF
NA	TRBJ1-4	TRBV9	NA	TGTGCCAGCAGCGTCAGCTACCGGGCTAATGAAAAACTGTTTTTT	CASSVSYRANEKLFF
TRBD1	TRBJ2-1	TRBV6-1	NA	TGTGCCAGCAGTGAAAGTTGGGACAGGGACAACCATCTAGAGTTCTTC	CASSESWDRDNHLEFF
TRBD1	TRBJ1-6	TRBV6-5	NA	TGTGCCAGCAGTCGGACAGGGGCAGACTCACCCCTCCACTTT	CASSRTGADSPLHF
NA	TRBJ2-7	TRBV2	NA	TGTGCCGGACAAACTTCGGGACTGTCCTACGAGCAGTACTTC	CAGQTSGLSYEQYF
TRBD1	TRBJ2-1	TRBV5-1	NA	TGCGCCAGCAGCTTGGTTCAGGGGGCCTACAATGAGCAGTTCTTC	CASSLVQGAYNEQFF
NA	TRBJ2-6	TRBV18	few	TGTGCCAGCTCACCGGGGGGCTCTGGGGCCAACGTCCTGACTTTC	CASSPGGSGANVLTF
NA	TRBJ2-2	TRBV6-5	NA	TGTGCCAGCAGTTACTCGCTAGGTACCGGGGAGCTGTTTTTT	CASSYSLGTGELFF
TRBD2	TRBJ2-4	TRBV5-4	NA	TGTGCCAGCAGCCTTGGCTGGGGGGGTGAGGACATTCAGTACTTC	CASSLGWGGEDIQYF
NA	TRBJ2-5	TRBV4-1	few	TGCGCCAGCAGCCAAGAGGGGACATGGGGCGGGGAGACCCAGTACTTC	CASSQEGTWGGETQYF
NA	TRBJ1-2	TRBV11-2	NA	TGTGCCAGCAGCTTAGTGTTGGGGGGAAGGGGCTACACCTTC	CASSLVLGGRGYTF
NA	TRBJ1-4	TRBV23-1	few	TGCGCCAGCAGTCAAGATCGGGGAGAGGCACTGTTTTTT	CASSQDRGEALFF
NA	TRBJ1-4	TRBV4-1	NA	TGCGCCAGCAGTTCCCAGGCAACTAATGAAAAACTGTTTTTT	CASSSQATNEKLFF
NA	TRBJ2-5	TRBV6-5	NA	TGTGCCAGCAGCCAAGGTGGTCGGGGGCAAGAGACCCAGTACTTC	CASSQGGRGQETQYF
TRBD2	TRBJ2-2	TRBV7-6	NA	TGTGCCAGCAGCCAACTCCCCGTAGCGGGGGGGCCCACCGGGGAGCTGTTTTTT	CASSQLPVAGGPTGELFF
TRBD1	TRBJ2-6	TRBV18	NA	TGTGCCAGCTCACCGGGACAGGGGGCCTCTGGGGCCAACGTCCTGACTTTC	CASSPGQGASGANVLTF
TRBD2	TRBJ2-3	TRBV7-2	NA	TGTGCCAGCAGCTTAGCTAGCGGGGGCGGCGATACGCAGTATTTT	CASSLASGGGDTQYF
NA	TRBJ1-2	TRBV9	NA	TGTGCCAGCAGCGTAGAGGCAGGCTATGGCTACACCTTC	CASSVEAGYGYTF
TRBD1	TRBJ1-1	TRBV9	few	TGTGCCAGCAGCGCCCCGTCCGTGACAGGGGGTTCTTTAGCTTTCTTT	CASSAPSVTGGSLAFF
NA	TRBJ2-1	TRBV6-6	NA	TGTGCCAGCCGGTCTATGGGCACTGAGCAGTTCTTC	CASRSMGTEQFF
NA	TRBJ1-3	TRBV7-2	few	TGTGCCAGCAGCCTCTCTACAGCCGAAAACACCATATATTTT	CASSLSTAENTIYF
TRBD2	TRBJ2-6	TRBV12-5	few	TGTGCTAGTGCCGGTCCTCGCGCTAGCGGGGGACCCTCTGGGGCCAACGTCCTGACTTTC	CASAGPRASGGPSGANVLTF
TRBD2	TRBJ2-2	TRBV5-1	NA	TGCGCCAGCAGCTTGGTAGCGGGGACCGGGGAGCTGTTTTTT	CASSLVAGTGELFF
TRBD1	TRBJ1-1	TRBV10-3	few	TGTGCCATCAGGCAGGGGGTGAACACTGAAGCTTTCTTT	CAIRQGVNTEAFF
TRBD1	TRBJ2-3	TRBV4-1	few	TGCGCCAGCGGTCCGGGACAGGGGGCTAAGCGCACAGATACGCAGTATTTT	CASGPGQGAKRTDTQYF
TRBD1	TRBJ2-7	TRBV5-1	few	TGCGCCAGCAGCAAGACAGGGGAATTCGAGCAGTACTTC	CASSKTGEFEQYF
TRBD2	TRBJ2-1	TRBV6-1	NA	TGTGCCAGCAGGGGTGGACTAGCGGGGGCCTATGAGCAGTTCTTC	CASRGGLAGAYEQFF
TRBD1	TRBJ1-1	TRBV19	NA	TGTGCCAGTAGTATAGACGGACAGGGGCGAAACACTGAAGCTTTCTTT	CASSIDGQGRNTEAFF
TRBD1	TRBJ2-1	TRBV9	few	TGTGCCAGCAGCGTTTGGACAGGGTACAATGAGCAGTTCTTC	CASSVWTGYNEQFF
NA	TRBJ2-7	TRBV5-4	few	TGTGCCAGCAGCTTGCCACAATACGAGCAGTACTTC	CASSLPQYEQYF
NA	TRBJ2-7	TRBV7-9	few	TGTGCCAGCAGCTTAATGGGCCAGTTCTCCTACGAGCAGTACTTC	CASSLMGQFSYEQYF
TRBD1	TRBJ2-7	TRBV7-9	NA	TGTGCCAGCAGCCCATTTGGGGGGGACAGGGCCTACGAGCAGTACTTC	CASSPFGGDRAYEQYF
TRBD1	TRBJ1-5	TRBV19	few	TGTGCCAGTAAGAGGACCGGGACAGGGGATCAGCCCCAGCATTTT	CASKRTGTGDQPQHF
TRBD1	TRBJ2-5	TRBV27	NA	TGTGCCAGCAATGAGGACAGGGCTACGGAGACCCAGTACTTC	CASNEDRATETQYF
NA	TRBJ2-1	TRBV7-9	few	TGTGCCAGCAGCTTAGTGGAGGGATACGAGCAGTTCTTC	CASSLVEGYEQFF
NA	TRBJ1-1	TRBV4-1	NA	TGCGCCAGCAGCCGTCCTTTCTTTCGGGCTTTCTTT	CASSRPFFRAFF
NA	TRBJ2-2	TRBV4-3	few	TGCGCCAGCAGCCAAACACGGACACTCAACGGGGAGCTGTTTTTT	CASSQTRTLNGELFF
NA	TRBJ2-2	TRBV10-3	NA	TGTGCCATCAGTGAAGGCGGGCGGAACACCGGGGAGCTGTTTTTT	CAISEGGRNTGELFF
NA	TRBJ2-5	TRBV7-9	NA	TGTGCCAGCAGCTTTTCCGTTCAAGAGACCCAGTACTTC	CASSFSVQETQYF
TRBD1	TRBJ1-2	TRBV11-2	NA	TGTGCCAGCAGCCCCGGGACAGCTAACTATGGCTACACCTTC	CASSPGTANYGYTF
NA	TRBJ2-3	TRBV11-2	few	TGTGCCAGCAGCATCAGGGGAGATACGCAGTATTTT	CASSIRGDTQYF
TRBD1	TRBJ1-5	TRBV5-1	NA	TGCGCCAGCAGCACGGGGGACAGTCATAGCAATCAGCCCCAGCATTTT	CASSTGDSHSNQPQHF
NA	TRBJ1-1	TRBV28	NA	TGTGCCAGCAGGGGAGGACAGAACACTGAAGCTTTCTTT	CASRGGQNTEAFF